This TCR beta chain was sequenced in a study of early T cells in non-severe SARS-CoV-2 infection (dated by TCRdb to about 2021). As for the study more broadly: TCR sequencing used bulk RNA from unsorted whole blood, so alpha and beta chains could not be paired.

At least ten counts were recorded for this clonotype. Its antigen remains unidentified. Nothing much larger sits one base from this clone, and base qualities are not available. Libraries were prepared through 5' RACE. Reads for this sample came from a NextSeq 500. To correct for sequencing error and PCR bias, the TCR library protocol tagged individual cDNA molecules with unique molecular identifiers. Sequencing covered both TCR alpha and beta chains, and within each sample the abundances of alpha and beta sequences were tightly co-correlated. On the study's bioinformatics: V gene, J gene and CDR3 annotation of TCR sequences was performed with Decombinator V4. TCRs were defined as expanded if a significant change between any two time points was detected under a Poisson model with p below 0.0001. TCR abundances were normalised to the total number of TCRs sequenced in each sample and reported as counts per million. MAIT TCRs were defined by TRAV1-2 paired with TRAJ12, TRAJ20 or TRAJ33, and iNKT TCRs by TRAV10 paired with TRAJ18. A search of VDJdb, accessed on 1 November 2021, was run for TCRs annotated to CMV, EBV and SARS-CoV-2, with TCRs annotated for multiple antigens excluded. The public reads were run again by TCRdb, first through fastp at Q25 and then through MiXCR, and only productive beta chains were kept. CDR3 protein sequences are deduplicated, and each keeps its most common genes and DNA. The V and J calls were not made by the authors but by TCRdb's processing. This sample is represented by under 50,000 distinct CDR3 sequences; 3.5% to 4.5% of them were singletons. 6% of the sample lies in the top ten.

Study-level results and caveats: Matching against VDJdb was skewed toward anti-spike CD8 responses, likely underestimated virus-specific expansions, and missed private and CD4 specificities.

The CDR3 numbers 15 residues from cysteine through phenylalanine. This entry keeps only the CDR3 DNA: 45 bases, framed from base 1. Here V drops 5 bases and J drops 3 bases, and the junction holds 6 bases not matched to any gene. The germline V gene yields SGHAT for CDR1 and FQNNGV for CDR2. Set within a cohort of healthcare workers in London, UK, this nested case-control study involved weekly PCR testing of nasopharyngeal swabs along with blood sampling. Between 23 and 31 March 2020, the week of the UK lockdown, healthcare workers were enrolled and then followed up weekly for as long as 16 weeks. The V gene is TRBV11-2 and the J gene is TRBJ2-2; 7 central bases correspond to TRBD1. The receptor comes from an adult who was a healthcare worker with PCR-confirmed SARS-CoV-2 infection or an uninfected control (not recorded which). Sequencing input: whole blood. The DNA sequence is as follows: TGTGCCAGCAGCATCCGACAGGGATACACCGGGGAGCTGTTTTTT. It translates as CASSIRQGYTGELFF. This CDR3, with the reference TRBV11-2 and TRBJ2-2 proteins standing in past its ends, gives the full variable domain EAGVAQSPRYKIIEKRQSVAFWCNPISGHATLYWYQQILGQGPKLLIQFQNNGVVDDSQLPKDRFSAERLKGVDSTLKIQPAKLEDSAVYLCASSIRQGYTGELFFGEGSRLTVL.